A single T cell receptor beta chain is shown here with its context. Its antigen is undetermined. The CDR3 runs 17 residues. These data belong to a study of T cells after yellow fever vaccination. Study-level findings and limits: Relatively few clonotypes were ones that appeared in both CD4 and CD8 compartments.

Each CDR3 protein is one row after TCRdb ran MiXCR on the 5' RACE reads. This table has 450,000 to 550,000 distinct CDR3 sequences, 21% appearing once. The receptor was isolated from a man younger than 35 who received the YFV17D yellow fever vaccine. The chain uses TRBV21-1 and TRBJ2-7. TRBV21-1 is annotated as a pseudogene. Sample: PBMCs, taken around 3 weeks after the first yellow fever vaccination. The CDR3, as DNA: TGTGCCAGCAGCTCTCCATTGAAGGTCGCCGTTTCCTACGAGCAGTACGTC. Its translation: CASSSPLKVAVSYEQYV.